The 22 T cell receptor beta chains below all came from one sample that was sequenced in a study of blood T cells in healthy people across ages. A J-beta primer mix and a sample-barcoded 5' primer were used in a second PCR of roughly 6 to 11 cycles. TCRdb fed the 5' RACE reads into MiXCR, producing one record per CDR3 protein. The sample includes more than 550,000 distinct CDR3 sequences, approximately 21% seen only once; the top ten take about 22%. The sample consisted of blood. The receptors derive from a man between 70 and 80 years old in good health.

This clonotype showed up just a few times. The CDR3 does not close with the conserved phenylalanine or tryptophan, likely indicating a read error. The V gene is TRBV13, the J gene TRBJ1-2; D perhaps matches TRBD1 (5 bases). Germline V CDR1 and CDR2: PRHDT, FYEKMQ (reference sequence). Trimming cost V 2 bases and J 3 bases, with 10 bases left between them. The CDR3 sequence is 14 residues long. CDR3 DNA sequence: TGTGCCAGCAGCTTACAGGGATCTTACTATGGCTACACCCTC. This sequence encodes CASSLQGSYYGYTL.

V gene TRBV12-3 or TRBV12-4 combines with J gene TRBJ2-5; D gene ambiguous. Gene TRBJ2-7 matches the end of the DNA better, so the J call may be wrong. This CDR3 contains 14 residues. The CDR3 DNA sequence: TGTGCCAGCAGTTTAATGGGGATCGGCGACGAGCAGTACGTC. Encoded protein: CASSLMGIGDEQYV.

CDR3 protein: CASSLGPWTEAFF. CDR3 bases: TGTGCCAGCAGTTTAGGGCCGTGGACTGAAGCTTTCTTT. V usage is TRBV12-3 or TRBV12-4 and J usage is TRBJ1-1; no clear D gene. Trimming removed 1 base from V and 5 bases from J, with 8 bases in between. The CDR3 consists of 13 residues.

The table lists this clonotype with many counts. This chain connects TRBV14 to TRBJ2-1; D is possibly TRBD2 (6 bases). Germline CDR1 is SGHDN and CDR2 is FVKESK. The CDR3 has 18 amino acids. Trimming pared 2 bases from V and 1 base from J, leaving 18 bases between. CDR3 sequence: CASSQLFPGSRSYNEQFF. Written as DNA, the CDR3 is TGTGCCAGCAGCCAACTTTTTCCCGGGAGTCGGTCCTACAATGAGCAGTTCTTC.

The sample holds a few counts of this clonotype. The chain joins TRBV20-1 to TRBJ2-5; D possibly corresponds to TRBD1 (7 bases). Germline V gene data show CDR1 as DFQATT and CDR2 as SNEGSKA (reference sequence). The CDR3 loop spans 13 amino acids. Trimming cost V 5 bases and J 6 bases, with 16 bases left between them. The CDR3 here is CSAGETGRKTQYF. As DNA, the CDR3 is TGCAGTGCTGGCGAGACAGGGAGGAAGACCCAGTACTTC.

This chain links TRBV29-1 with TRBJ2-3; unclear D gene. Trimming left V 4 bases short and J 5 bases short, with 10 bases between. CDR1 and CDR2 from the germline V gene are SQVTM and ANQGSEA. CDR3 size: 12 residues. The CDR3 region is CSVVQLGDTQYF. In nucleotides, the CDR3 is TGCAGCGTTGTTCAATTGGGAGATACGCAGTATTTT.

The chain links TRBV29-1 to TRBJ2-1; 9 bases align to TRBD1. V dropped 6 bases and J dropped 6; count of bases not matched to a gene: 15. Germline V gene data show CDR1 as SQVTM and CDR2 as ANQGSEA. The CDR3 contains 16 residues. CDR3 sequence: CSVPSPGQGLFNEQFF. In DNA, the CDR3 is TGCAGCGTCCCTTCCCCGGGACAGGGCCTATTCAATGAGCAGTTCTTC.

The rearrangement joins TRBV19 to TRBJ1-6; possible D gene TRBD1, 6 bases. Trimming removed 2 bases from V and 9 bases from J, with 14 bases in between. The CDR3 has 15 residues. Germline CDR1 is LNHDA and CDR2 is SQIVND (reference sequence). Here the CDR3 DNA reads TGTGCCAGTAGTATATGGACAGCCAGCGGTTCACCCCTCCACTTT. Translating gives CASSIWTASGSPLHF.

This chain connects TRBV7-2 to TRBJ2-3, with 9 nucleotides matching TRBD2. The germline CDR1 and CDR2 sequences are SGHTA and FQGNSA. Trimming removed 4 bases from V and 5 bases from J; junction bases left unmatched: 4. The CDR3 has 14 residues. In nucleotides, the CDR3 is TGTGCCAGCAGCTCTAGCGGGACTGGAGATACGCAGTATTTT. Translating it yields CASSSSGTGDTQYF.

This clonotype was counted between two and nine times. The junction and the germline gene differ at one end; a read error may be behind it. The rearrangement joins TRBV10-3 to TRBJ2-1, with TRBD2 matching over 8 bases. Germline CDR1 and CDR2: ENHRY and SYGVKD. This CDR3 comprises 16 residues. In nucleotides, the CDR3 is TGTACCATCAGTGAGCCACTAGCGGACAACTACAATGAGCAGTTCTTC. Encoded protein: CTISEPLADNYNEQFF.

V gene TRBV4-3 combines with J gene TRBJ1-4; D possibly corresponds to TRBD1 (5 bases). Trimming shortened V by 1 base and J by 4 bases, and 10 bases separated the two germline ends. The CDR3 is 15 residues long. Germline V CDR1 and CDR2: LGHNA, YSLEER. The CDR3 sequence is CASSQAVRDNEKLFF. The CDR3 region has the DNA TGCGCCAGCAGCCAAGCTGTCAGGGATAATGAAAAACTGTTTTTT.

The rearrangement links TRBV6-5 to TRBJ1-2, with D possibly being TRBD1 (6 bases). V gave up 6 bases and J gave up 3 bases, with 14 bases separating them. CDR1 MNHEY and CDR2 SVGAGI come from the germline V gene. The CDR3 length is 14 residues. The CDR3 is CASSSGQTYYGYTF. The CDR3, as DNA: TGTGCCAGCAGCTCTGGACAGACCTACTATGGCTACACCTTC.

The rearrangement links TRBV12-3 or TRBV12-4 to TRBJ2-3, with TRBD2 identical over 10 bases. After removal of 1 base from V and 6 bases from J, the junction contained 4 bases not matched to a gene. CDR3 length equals 15 residues. Here the CDR3 reads CASSLGPSGSDTQYF. The CDR3 DNA is TGTGCCAGCAGTTTAGGGCCTAGCGGGAGTGATACGCAGTATTTT.

This clonotype was detected only a few times. The chain combines TRBV20-1 with TRBJ2-7; D not certain. CDR3 length: 13 amino acids. V dropped 0 bases and J dropped 5 bases, with 11 bases sitting between them. CDR1 and CDR2 from the germline V gene are DFQATT and SNEGSKA (reference sequence). The CDR3 DNA is TGCAGTGCTAGAGATATAGGGAAGGACGAGCAGTACTTC. It specifies CSARDIGKDEQYF.

This clonotype was observed a handful of times. The chain links TRBV7-9 to TRBJ2-1, with D perhaps being TRBD1 or TRBD2 (7 bases each). The CDR3 has 16 amino acids. The V gene lost 5 bases and the J gene lost 4 bases, with 18 bases spanning the gap. Germline V gives CDR1 SEHNR, CDR2 FQNEAQ (reference sequence). The CDR3 spells CASSNQGGPGYNEQFF. CDR3 coding DNA: TGTGCCAGCAGCAACCAGGGGGGGCCAGGTTACAATGAGCAGTTCTTC.

The CDR3 is CASSRQGHQPQHF. The CDR3 DNA follows: TGTGCCAGCAGTAGACAGGGTCATCAGCCCCAGCATTTT. This rearrangement joins TRBV27 to TRBJ1-5, with 7 bases lining up with TRBD1. CDR1 is MNHEY, CDR2 SMNVEV, per germline (reference sequence). The CDR3 extends over 13 amino acids. V lost 5 bases, J lost 5 bases, and 3 bases stayed unmatched.

This clonotype was picked up a small number of times. One end of the junction varies from germline; a read error may be responsible. The V and J genes are TRBV7-2 and TRBJ2-6, with D possibly matching TRBD1 (5 bases). There are 16 residues in the CDR3. The germline V gene has CDR1 SGHTA and CDR2 FQGNSA. CDR3 DNA: TGTGCCAGCAGCCCCTTGACACCCTCTGGGGCCAACGTCCAGACTTTC. Protein product: CASSPLTPSGANVQTF.

This clonotype was seen at least ten times. The rearrangement joins TRBV5-1 to TRBJ2-7; the match to TRBD1 covers 8 bases. V shed 2 bases and J 0 bases; nucleotides not matched to a gene: 1. The CDR3 extends over 14 amino acids. Germline CDR1 and CDR2: SGHRS and YFSETQ. The CDR3 loop is CASSFDRGSYEQYV. The CDR3 nucleotides read TGCGCCAGCAGCTTCGACAGGGGCTCCTACGAGCAGTACGTC.

The gene calls are TRBV7-2 and TRBJ1-2; D gene unclear. CDR3 length: 13 residues. Germline lookup yields CDR1 SGHTA and CDR2 FQGNSA. Deletions cut 1 base from V and 8 bases from J, with 11 bases between. CDR3 sequence reads: CASSLGHLVGYTF. CDR3 DNA sequence: TGTGCCAGCAGCTTAGGTCATCTAGTCGGCTACACCTTC.

The CDR3 DNA reads as TGTGCCAGCAGTCCCTCCCCGGGACAGGCAATCGAGCAGTACTTC. Translation: CASSPSPGQAIEQYF. The chain employs TRBV9 and TRBJ2-5; 8 positions agree with TRBD1. The J call may be mistaken, given a closer DNA end match to TRBJ2-7. The CDR3 is 15 amino acids. Germline V gene lookup returns CDR1 SGDLS and CDR2 YYNGEE.

This clonotype was detected many times. V gene TRBV10-2 combines with J gene TRBJ1-1; D uncertain. Germline values: CDR1 WSHSY, CDR2 SAAADI. V lost 4 bases to trimming and J lost 8 bases, with 11 bases between them. The CDR3 is made up of 12 amino acids. Here the CDR3 reads CASSVVGSEAFF. The CDR3 DNA reads as TGCGCCAGCAGTGTCGTGGGATCGGAAGCTTTCTTT.

The chain joins TRBV13 to TRBJ2-1; D is ambiguous. Trimming shortened V by 5 bases and J by 4 bases, and 21 bases separated the two germline ends. Germline assignment: CDR1 PRHDT and CDR2 FYEKMQ (reference sequence). CDR3 length equals 17 residues. The CDR3 DNA follows: TGTGCCAGCAGCCGAACTCCCTTCCTCCAGACGTACAATGAGCAGTTCTTC. Amino acids: CASSRTPFLQTYNEQFF.